A single sample gave rise to the 27 T cell receptor beta chains below, sequenced in a study of shared clonotypes between healthy human individuals (dated by TCRdb to 2020 to 2021). Library preparation was by the immunoSEQ multiplex PCR assay. TCRdb obtained this table from immuneACCESS and retained in-frame rearrangements with V and J assigned. These tables miss some clones; where compared with another copy, unresolved V genes account for less than half of the shortfall, and the remainder is unexplained. Within this sample are some 2,100,000 clones, with approximately 94% of them counted one time only. Clones ranked in the top ten supply approximately 0.13% of the sample. Sequencing input: naive CD4+ T cells sorted from blood. The intended sense of this specimen's cell subset or site label: CD45RA+ positively selected. These receptors all come from a man aged 18 to 30 in good health.

V is TRBV7-2 and J is TRBJ1-6; 9 bases map to TRBD1. Germline loops: CDR1 SGHTA, CDR2 FQGNSA. V lost 4 bases and J lost 6; bases outside the gene matches: 4. The CDR3 spans 15 residues. The CDR3 protein is CASSWVQGANSPLHF. The DNA for the CDR3 is TGTGCCAGCAGCTGGGTACAGGGGGCTAATTCACCCCTCCACTTT. The full variable domain, rest sourced from reference TRBV7-2 and TRBJ1-6, is GAGVSQSPSNKVTEKGKDVELRCDPISGHTALYWYRQSLGQGLEFLIYFQGNSAPDKSGLPSDRFSAERTGGSVSTLTIQRTQQEDSAVYLCASSWVQGANSPLHFGNGTRLTVT.

This chain joins TRBV5-1 and TRBJ2-7, with D perhaps matching TRBD1 (5 bases). V was cut by 4 bases and J by 2 bases, with 13 bases left in between. The CDR3 consists of 14 residues. The germline gives CDR1 SGHRS, CDR2 YFSETQ. As DNA, the CDR3 is TGCGCCAGCAGCCCAGGGAAGAGCCCCTACGAGCAGTACTTC. Translating gives CASSPGKSPYEQYF.

The chain links TRBV5-6 to TRBJ2-7; 8 bases fit TRBD1. This CDR3 spans 15 amino acids. Germline CDR1 reads SGHDT; CDR2 reads YYEEEE. Trimming took 4 bases from V and 2 from J; bases not matched to a gene: 8. This chain's CDR3 is CASSTGTGLTYEQYF. The CDR3 region has the DNA TGTGCCAGCAGCACGGGGACAGGTCTCACCTACGAGCAGTACTTC.

The chain carries TRBV10-2 and TRBJ2-3; 9 bases align to TRBD1. V lost 8 bases to trimming and J lost 0 bases; unmatched junction nucleotides: 6. This CDR3 spans 15 amino acids. Germline V gene data show CDR1 as WSHSY and CDR2 as SAAADI. The CDR3 DNA sequence: TGCGCCAGCCATCATACAGGGGGCAGCACAGATACGCAGTATTTT. Its protein is CASHHTGGSTDTQYF.

This sequence joins TRBV10-3 and TRBJ2-3; D is ambiguous. The germline V gene has CDR1 ENHRY and CDR2 SYGVKD. V was shortened by 3 bases and J by 0 bases, with 16 bases between the two germline ends. This CDR3 spans 17 amino acids. CDR3 in DNA: TGTGCCATCAGTGAATCGGGCTATATAGCTAGCACAGATACGCAGTATTTT. It encodes CAISESGYIASTDTQYF.

V is TRBV11-1 and J is TRBJ2-3, with D maybe TRBD1 (5 bases). Per the germline V gene, CDR1 is SGHAT and CDR2 is FQDESV (reference sequence). With 6 bases removed from V and 0 bases from J, the gap between germline ends came to 10 bases. This CDR3 has 14 amino acids. The CDR3 sequence: CASRGQLSTDTQYF. The CDR3 region has the DNA TGTGCCAGCAGGGGGCAATTGAGCACAGATACGCAGTATTTT.

The rearrangement uses TRBV5-4 and TRBJ2-6, with no clear D. V was pared by 5 bases and J by 0 bases, with 6 bases between. The CDR3 spans 14 residues. Germline V gene sequence: CDR1 SGHNT, CDR2 YYREEE (reference sequence). The CDR3 loop reads CASRGPSGANVLTF. DNA for the CDR3: TGTGCCAGCAGAGGGCCCTCTGGGGCCAACGTCCTGACTTTC.

The V call is TRBV14, the J call TRBJ1-3; 7 nucleotides align to TRBD1. V was clipped by 4 bases and J by 3 bases; unmatched bases: 3. CDR1 SGHDN and CDR2 FVKESK come from the germline V gene. This CDR3 spans 14 amino acids. The chain's CDR3 is CASSPRTGGNTIYF. In nucleotides, the CDR3 is TGTGCCAGCAGCCCCCGGACAGGTGGAAACACCATATATTTT.

This chain joins TRBV30 and TRBJ1-1; D might be TRBD1 (6 bases). Trimming removed 4 bases from V and 8 bases from J, with 11 bases in between. CDR3 length: 11 residues. Germline-derived CDR1 and CDR2 are GTSNPN and SVGIG (reference sequence). The CDR3 sequence: CAWTTGSEAFF. The CDR3 coding sequence is TGTGCCTGGACCACAGGGTCGGAAGCTTTCTTT. Supplemented by reference TRBV30 and TRBJ1-1, the full variable domain reads SQTIHQWPATLVQPVGSPLSLECTVEGTSNPNLYWYRQAAGRGLQLLFYSVGIGQISSEVPQNLSASRPQDRQFILSSKKLLLSDSGFYLCAWTTGSEAFFGQGTRLTVV.

The rearrangement joins TRBV7-9 to TRBJ2-7, with D maybe TRBD2 (5 bases). CDR1 is SEHNR and CDR2 is FQNEAQ in the germline V gene (reference sequence). Trimming took 5 bases from V and 5 from J, leaving 25 bases between them. The CDR3 consists of 17 residues. The CDR3 region is CASSPYAGKTLLDEQYF. CDR3 bases: TGTGCCAGCAGCCCTTACGCCGGGAAAACCTTGTTGGACGAGCAGTACTTC.

The chain joins TRBV15 to TRBJ2-3; 8 bases are a match to TRBD1. Germline CDR1 is LNHNV and CDR2 is YYDKDF (reference sequence). J was trimmed by 2 bases and V by 9 bases; bases with no gene match: 4. CDR3 size: 13 residues. CDR3 sequence reads: CATQGQDTDTQYF. CDR3 bases: TGTGCCACTCAGGGACAGGACACAGATACGCAGTATTTT.

This clone was picked up one time. This same CDR3 is encoded by further DNA sequences in the sample. This chain uses TRBV5-4 with TRBJ2-7; 10 positions agree with TRBD1. The V gene end was trimmed by 3 bases and the J gene end by 6 bases; junction bases not matched to a gene: 6. Germline V lookup: CDR1 SGHNT, CDR2 YYREEE (reference sequence). The CDR3 loop spans 14 amino acids. CDR3 sequence reads: CASSSRDRGSEQYF. The CDR3 DNA sequence: TGTGCCAGCAGCTCCCGGGACAGGGGATCCGAGCAGTACTTC. Based on the CDR3 plus reference TRBV5-4 and TRBJ2-7, the full variable domain is ETGVTQSPTHLIKTRGQQVTLRCSSQSGHNTVSWYQQALGQGPQFIFQYYREEENGRGNFPPRFSGLQFPNYSSELNVNALELDDSALYLCASSSRDRGSEQYFGPGTRLTVT.

The V gene is TRBV11-1, the J gene TRBJ1-1, with D uncertain. V gave up 5 bases and J gave up 7 bases, with 11 bases separating them. The CDR3 contains 12 residues. Looked up from germline, CDR1 is SGHAT and CDR2 is FQDESV (reference sequence). The CDR3 DNA reads as TGTGCCAGCAGCCCTCAGGATTTTGAAGCTTTCTTT. It translates to CASSPQDFEAFF.

J is TRBJ2-3 and V is TRBV5-1; D may be TRBD1 or TRBD2 (5 bases each). This CDR3 comprises 14 residues. V was pared by 7 bases and J by 3 bases, with 15 bases between. Germline values: CDR1 SGHRS, CDR2 YFSETQ. The CDR3 bases are TGCGCCAGCCTAGGAGGCAGGGAGACAGATACGCAGTATTTT. It codes for CASLGGRETDTQYF.

CDR3: CAWTDRGRGKNIQYF. CDR3 in DNA: TGTGCCTGGACCGACAGGGGTAGGGGCAAAAACATTCAGTACTTC. This sequence joins TRBV30 and TRBJ2-4, with 8 bases lining up with TRBD1. With 4 bases clipped from V and 3 bases from J, the junction kept 8 bases outside the gene matches. The CDR3 covers 15 residues. Germline V gene data show CDR1 as GTSNPN and CDR2 as SVGIG (reference sequence).

The genes are TRBV5-1 and TRBJ2-1; D possibly uses TRBD1 or TRBD2 (5 bases each). There are 14 residues in the CDR3. CDR1 and CDR2 (germline): SGHRS, YFSETQ. V was pared by 0 bases and J by 7 bases, with 11 bases between. The CDR3 reads CASSLGGEMNEQFF. DNA of the CDR3: TGCGCCAGCAGCTTGGGAGGGGAGATGAATGAGCAGTTCTTC.

Details on this clone: Compared with germline, one end of the junction differs, possibly owing to a read error. The chain has TRBV7-6 and TRBJ2-5; TRBD2 agrees at 14 bases. Germline CDR1 SGHVS, CDR2 FNYEAQ. There are 14 residues in the CDR3. The CDR3 DNA is TGTGCCAGCGTATCGGGGACTAGCGGGGGAGCGAGGAACTTC. It codes for CASVSGTSGGARNF.

The chain couples TRBV10-3 to TRBJ2-3; TRBD2 aligns across 7 bases. The CDR3 has 15 residues. J was trimmed by 0 bases and V by 4 bases; bases with no gene match: 4. CDR1 and CDR2 from the germline V gene are ENHRY and SYGVKD. CDR3 sequence: CAISGRAGSTDTQYF. Written as DNA, the CDR3 is TGTGCCATCAGTGGACGAGCGGGGAGCACAGATACGCAGTATTTT.

J is TRBJ2-7 and V is TRBV7-2, with a possible D match to TRBD1 (5 bases). The CDR3 contains 14 residues. V was cut by 2 bases and J by 7 bases, with 15 bases left in between. The germline gives CDR1 SGHTA, CDR2 FQGNSA. The DNA for the CDR3 is TGTGCCAGCAGCTTAAGGGGTTTGCCCTTGGAGCAGTACTTC. Translated, it gives CASSLRGLPLEQYF. Using reference TRBV7-2 and TRBJ2-7 for the parts outside the CDR3, the full variable domain is GAGVSQSPSNKVTEKGKDVELRCDPISGHTALYWYRQSLGQGLEFLIYFQGNSAPDKSGLPSDRFSAERTGGSVSTLTIQRTQQEDSAVYLCASSLRGLPLEQYFGPGTRLTVT.

The V gene is TRBV2, the J gene TRBJ2-1; 8 nucleotides line up with TRBD2. The CDR3 has 13 amino acids. J was trimmed by 10 bases and V by 4 bases; bases with no gene match: 6. Germline CDR1 SNHLY, CDR2 FYNNEI. CDR3 region: CASSVAGGGEQFF. DNA for the CDR3: TGTGCCAGCAGTGTTGCGGGAGGTGGCGAGCAGTTCTTC.

In this sample, this clone turned up once. The V gene is TRBV11-1, the J gene TRBJ2-1; D is undetermined. Germline assignment: CDR1 SGHAT and CDR2 FQDESV (reference sequence). The V and J ends lost 5 bases and 3 bases respectively, with 8 bases between them. The CDR3 has 13 residues. In nucleotides, the CDR3 is TGTGCCAGCAGCCTCAGATTCTACAATGAGCAGTTCTTC. Amino acid sequence: CASSLRFYNEQFF.

The genes are TRBV6-1 and TRBJ2-7; the D is unclear. Germline CDR1 reads MNHNS; CDR2 reads SASEGT. The V end lost 4 bases, the J end lost 9 bases, and 13 bases lay between the germline ends. CDR3 length: 12 residues. DNA of the CDR3: TGTGCCAGCAGTGGTTATCCTTCGGGGCAGTACTTC. This sequence encodes CASSGYPSGQYF.

The chain joins TRBV25-1 to TRBJ2-3; perhaps TRBD2 as D (6 bases). Germline V gives CDR1 MGHDK, CDR2 SYGVNS. The CDR3 extends over 14 amino acids. Trimming left V 4 bases short and J 1 base short, with 9 bases between. CDR3 nucleotides: TGTGCCAGCAGTGCCGGGGGAGGCACAGATACGCAGTATTTT. Its protein product is CASSAGGGTDTQYF.

This rearrangement joins TRBV2 to TRBJ2-1; D unresolved. The V gene lost 8 bases and the J gene lost 0 bases, with 11 bases spanning the gap. The CDR3 has 14 residues. Germline loops: CDR1 SNHLY, CDR2 FYNNEI. The CDR3 loop is CASVELSSYNEQFF. The CDR3 coding sequence is TGTGCCAGCGTGGAACTTAGCTCCTACAATGAGCAGTTCTTC.

CDR3 in amino acids: CASTEGQGNEKLFF. CDR3 in DNA: TGTGCCAGCACCGAAGGACAGGGTAATGAAAAACTGTTTTTT. V and J are TRBV6-5 and TRBJ1-4, with TRBD1 identical over 8 bases. The CDR3 loop spans 14 amino acids. Unmatched junction bases numbered 5, after V lost 7 bases and J lost 4 bases. Germline V lookup: CDR1 MNHEY, CDR2 SVGAGI.

The V gene is TRBV2, the J gene TRBJ1-3; D call uncertain. The CDR3 loop spans 13 amino acids. CDR1 SNHLY and CDR2 FYNNEI come from the germline V gene. The V end lost 2 bases, the J end lost 4 bases, and 6 bases lay between the germline ends. The CDR3 loop is CASSEQVGNTIYF. CDR3 nucleotide sequence: TGTGCCAGCAGTGAACAGGTCGGAAACACCATATATTTT.

The chain joins TRBV30 to TRBJ1-1; D unclear. The V end lost 0 bases, the J end lost 2 bases, and 10 bases lay between the germline ends. The CDR3 covers 14 residues. Per germline, CDR1 GTSNPN and CDR2 SVGIG (reference sequence). The CDR3: CAWSVQLVNTEAFF. In DNA, the CDR3 is TGTGCCTGGAGTGTACAGCTAGTAAACACTGAAGCTTTCTTT.